This T cell receptor beta chain was captured by sequencing in a study of OX40 agonist ivuxolimab in advanced cancers. The CDR3 consists of 13 residues. Trimming left V 0 bases short and J 3 bases short, with 6 bases between. Germline values: CDR1 SGHDN, CDR2 FVKESK. The method was immunoSEQ multiplex PCR; TCRdb's version includes in-frame clones alone and lacks a portion of them. Of tens of thousands of clones listed, roughly nine tenths are singletons. The source material was CD4+ or CD8+ T cells sorted from blood, sampled in a trial of the OX40 agonist ivuxolimab. The source of this sequence is an adult with an advanced solid tumor such as melanoma, head and neck, liver or kidney cancer. V is TRBV14 and J is TRBJ2-7; the D is unclear. Written as DNA, the CDR3 is TGTGCCAGCAGCCAAGATCTAGGCTACGAGCAGTACTTC. Translation: CASSQDLGYEQYF.